These T cell receptor beta chains were read from a single sample in a study of CD8 T cells in Susac syndrome. TCRdb reanalysed the immunoSEQ multiplex PCR reads using MiXCR and keeps one entry per CDR3 protein. The repertoire includes roughly 140,000 distinct CDR3 sequences, around 95% of them detected once, and about 0.15% sits in the top ten. Sample: CD8+ T cells from PBMCs. These receptors all come from a human donor with multiple sclerosis. CDR3s include the opening cysteine and the closing phenylalanine or tryptophan. The D gene is left open where the match is weak. The size entry is marked missing in some rows and otherwise reads once, few, many or a size class.

TRBJ1-1 | TRBV19 | - | - | TGTGCCAGTAGTATGAGGGCGTTGTTCACTGAAGCTTTCTTT | CASSMRALFTEAFF
TRBJ1-5 | TRBV7-2 | - | - | TGTGCCAGCAGCCTAGGGGGGGACTGGCGCAATCAGCCCCAGCATTTT | CASSLGGDWRNQPQHF
TRBJ2-3 | TRBV20-1 | - | - | TGCAGTCCTTCTCGGGCTAGACTGGTCGTAGACACAGATACGCAGTATTTT | CSPSRARLVVDTDTQYF
TRBJ1-5 | TRBV20-1 | - | - | TGCAGTGCCCCGGATCGGACGTTCCCGGTAGGCAATCAGCCCCAGCATTTT | CSAPDRTFPVGNQPQHF
TRBJ2-3 | TRBV9 | TRBD2 | - | TGTGCCAGCAGCGGACAAGCGGGGGGGGCAGATACGCAGTATTTT | CASSGQAGGADTQYF
TRBJ2-7 | TRBV20-1 | TRBD2 | - | TGCAGTGCTAGAGACCGGACTAGCGGGTACGAGCAGTACTTC | CSARDRTSGYEQYF
TRBJ1-1 | TRBV12-3/TRBV12-4 | - | - | TGTGCCAGCAGAGTCGAGAACACTGAAGCTTTCTTT | CASRVENTEAFF
TRBJ1-2 | TRBV29-1 | TRBD1 | - | TGCAGCGTTGCTACAGGGGACGGCTACACCTTC | CSVATGDGYTF
TRBJ1-6 | TRBV16 | - | - | TGTGCCAGCAGCCCGCCGCGAGGGGGTTCACCCCTCCACTTT | CASSPPRGGSPLHF
TRBJ2-3 | TRBV3-1 | - | - | TGTGCCAGCAGCCAAGATTGGTCAGGGGGACTCACAGATACGCAGTATTTT | CASSQDWSGGLTDTQYF
TRBJ1-1 | TRBV27 | - | once | TGTGCCAGCAGTTTCGGTCTGGGGAGTGAAGCTTTCTTT | CASSFGLGSEAFF
TRBJ1-4 | TRBV20-1 | - | - | TGCAGCCCCGGGACGGTTGAAAAACTGTTTTTT | CSPGTVEKLFF
TRBJ2-5 | TRBV7-9 | TRBD1 | - | TGTGCCAGCAGCCTCACAGGGGGCGAAGAGACCCAGTACTTC | CASSLTGGEETQYF
TRBJ2-7 | TRBV12-3/TRBV12-4 | TRBD1 | - | TGTGCCAGCAGTTTAAAGGGGGCAGGGCAGTCCGAGCAGTACTTC | CASSLKGAGQSEQYF
TRBJ1-6 | TRBV2 | - | - | TGTGCCAGCAGTGAGGGGGTAGGGAATTCACCCCTCCACTTT | CASSEGVGNSPLHF
TRBJ2-1 | TRBV7-6 | TRBD2 | - | TGTGCCAGCAGCCATAAACCCTTTAGCGGGGGCCCCTACAATGAGCAGTTCTTC | CASSHKPFSGGPYNEQFF
TRBJ2-7 | TRBV3-1 | TRBD1 | - | TGTGCCAGCAGCCAAGTTGGGACAGGGGGCATGTACGAGCAGTACTTC | CASSQVGTGGMYEQYF
TRBJ2-1 | TRBV7-9 | - | - | TGTGCCAGCAGTCTGTGGGCTGATGAGCAGTTCTTC | CASSLWADEQFF
TRBJ2-5 | TRBV27 | - | - | TGTGCCAGCAGTTTGACCAACCAAGAGACCCAGTACTTC | CASSLTNQETQYF
TRBJ1-1 | TRBV6-1 | - | few | TGTGCCAGCAGTGTAGGGGCGAACACTGAAGCTTTCTTT | CASSVGANTEAFF
TRBJ2-3 | TRBV6-5 | TRBD2 | - | TGTGCCAGCAGTTACTGGGCGGGGGGCACAGATACGCAGTATTTT | CASSYWAGGTDTQYF
TRBJ1-4 | TRBV2 | - | - | TGTGCCAGCCAGGGCGGGGGTGAAAAACTGTTTTTT | CASQGGGEKLFF
TRBJ2-1 | TRBV27 | TRBD1 | - | TGTGCCAGCAGAGGAACAGGGGGACAAAGCTCCTACAATGAGCAGTTCTTC | CASRGTGGQSSYNEQFF
TRBJ2-1 | TRBV25-1 | - | few | TGTGCCAGCAGTCCGCCGGATGAGCAGTTCTTC | CASSPPDEQFF
TRBJ2-7 | TRBV12-3/TRBV12-4 | - | - | TGTGCCAGCAGTTTGGAGAAAAGCGAGCAGTACTTC | CASSLEKSEQYF
TRBJ1-2 | TRBV15 | - | - | TGTGCCACCAGCAGAGGTTACGGACCCGATCCGTATGGCTACACCTTC | CATSRGYGPDPYGYTF
TRBJ2-5 | TRBV12-3/TRBV12-4 | - | - | TGTGCCAGCAGTTTAGACAGGGTCCAAGAGACCCAGTACTTC | CASSLDRVQETQYF
TRBJ1-1 | TRBV11-3 | - | - | TGTGCCAGCAGCTCCACGCCGAACACTGAAGCTTTCTTT | CASSSTPNTEAFF
TRBJ2-5 | TRBV20-1 | - | - | TGCAGTGCTTCCGCGGGGATTCAAGAGACCCAGTACTTC | CSASAGIQETQYF
TRBJ1-1 | TRBV20-1 | - | - | TGCAGTGCTAGAGATAAGTGGCCCAGGACGGGGTCTGTTTTCTTT | CSARDKWPRTGSVFF
TRBJ1-2 | TRBV9 | - | - | TGTGCCAGCAGCGGCCTGGGGGAGGGCTACACCTTC | CASSGLGEGYTF
TRBJ2-7 | TRBV6-5 | TRBD1 | medium-sized | TGTGCCAGCAGCGCCGGGACAGGGGCCTACGAGCAGTACTTC | CASSAGTGAYEQYF
TRBJ1-1 | TRBV12-5 | - | - | TGTGCTAGTGGTCTTCTCCGGAGGGTGGCTTTCTTT | CASGLLRRVAFF
TRBJ2-5 | TRBV7-9 | - | - | TGTGCCAGCAGTTGGGGCATTGGGAGAGAGACCCAGTACTTC | CASSWGIGRETQYF
TRBJ2-3 | TRBV9 | TRBD2 | - | TGTGCCAGCAGCGGAGAAGCGGGGGCTATAGATACGCAGTATTTT | CASSGEAGAIDTQYF
TRBJ1-1 | TRBV30 | - | - | TGTGCCTGGAGCGTTAGTACCCCCCCGACAGGACTCAACACTGAAGCTTTCTTT | CAWSVSTPPTGLNTEAFF
TRBJ1-5 | TRBV2 | TRBD1 | - | TGTGCCAGCAGTGGGGGGACAGGCCATTTCCATAGCAATCAGCCCCAGCATTTT | CASSGGTGHFHSNQPQHF
TRBJ1-2 | TRBV6-6 | - | - | TGTGCCAGCAATTTTTTAACCCATGGCTACACCTTC | CASNFLTHGYTF
TRBJ2-4 | TRBV2 | - | - | TGTGCCAGCAGTGACCAGGGTCTAGCCAAAAACATTCAGTACTTC | CASSDQGLAKNIQYF
TRBJ1-2 | TRBV7-6 | - | - | TGTGCCAGCAGCGCGAGCGTGGAAGGCCCCTATGGCTACACCTTC | CASSASVEGPYGYTF
TRBJ2-1 | TRBV14 | - | - | TGTGCCAGCAGCCAATGGGGCTACAATGAGCAGTTCTTC | CASSQWGYNEQFF
TRBJ1-5 | TRBV30 | - | once | TGTGCCTGGAGTCGCCCGGATCAGCCCCAGCATTTT | CAWSRPDQPQHF
TRBJ1-4 | TRBV30 | - | few | TGTGCCTGGACACCTGGGGCGAGGTTGTTTTTT | CAWTPGARLFF
TRBJ2-1 | TRBV29-1 | - | - | TGCAGCCCTCGGCAGGGGGAGGGCAATGAGCAGTTCTTC | CSPRQGEGNEQFF
TRBJ2-3 | TRBV29-1 | TRBD2 | - | TGCAGCTCCTCGGGAGGGCAGCCGTCGGCCACAGATACGCAGTATTTT | CSSSGGQPSATDTQYF
TRBJ2-2 | TRBV30 | - | - | TGTGCCTGGAGTGTGGGCCTCCGCCATACGAACACCGGGGAGCTGTTTTTT | CAWSVGLRHTNTGELFF
TRBJ2-5 | TRBV6-1 | TRBD2 | - | TGTGCCAGCAGTCGGGTAGTTAGCGGGTCTGGAGAGACCCAGTACTTC | CASSRVVSGSGETQYF
TRBJ2-6 | TRBV5-1 | - | - | TGCGCCAGCCTAGACCGCTCCTCTGGGGCCAACGTCCTGACTTTC | CASLDRSSGANVLTF
TRBJ1-2 | TRBV12-3/TRBV12-4 | - | - | TGTGCCAGCAGGAGCATACAGGGAGAAGATTATGGCTACACCTTC | CASRSIQGEDYGYTF
TRBJ1-2 | TRBV27 | - | - | TGTGCCAGCAGTTTTCGATTCGGGGGTGGGCCATATGGCTACACCTTC | CASSFRFGGGPYGYTF
TRBJ1-2 | TRBV9 | - | - | TGTGCCAGCAGCCCGCCTCGGGGGGACTTGCGGGGCTACACCTTC | CASSPPRGDLRGYTF
TRBJ1-3 | TRBV29-1 | - | - | TGCAGCGTTGGCGACGTCGGAAACACCATATATTTT | CSVGDVGNTIYF
TRBJ1-4 | TRBV9 | - | - | TGTGCCAGCAGCAACTCAGGGCTCGATGAAAAACTGTTTTTT | CASSNSGLDEKLFF